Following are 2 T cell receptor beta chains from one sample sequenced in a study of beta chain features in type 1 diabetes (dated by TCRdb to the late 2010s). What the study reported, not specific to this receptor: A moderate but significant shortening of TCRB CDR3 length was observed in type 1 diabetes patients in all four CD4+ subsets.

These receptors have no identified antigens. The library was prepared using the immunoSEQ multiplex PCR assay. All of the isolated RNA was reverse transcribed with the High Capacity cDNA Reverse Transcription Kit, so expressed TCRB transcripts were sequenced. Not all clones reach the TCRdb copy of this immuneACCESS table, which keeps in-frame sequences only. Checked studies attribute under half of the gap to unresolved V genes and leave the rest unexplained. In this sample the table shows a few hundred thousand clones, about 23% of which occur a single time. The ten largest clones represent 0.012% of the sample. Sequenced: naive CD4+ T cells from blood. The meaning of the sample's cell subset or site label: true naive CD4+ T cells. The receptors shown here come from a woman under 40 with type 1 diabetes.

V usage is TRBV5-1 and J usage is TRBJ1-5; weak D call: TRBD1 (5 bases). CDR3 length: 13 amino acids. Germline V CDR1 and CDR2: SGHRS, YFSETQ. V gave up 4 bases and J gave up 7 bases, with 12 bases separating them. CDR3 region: CASSTLGGQPQHF. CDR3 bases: TGCGCCAGCAGCACACTGGGGGGGCAGCCCCAGCATTTT.

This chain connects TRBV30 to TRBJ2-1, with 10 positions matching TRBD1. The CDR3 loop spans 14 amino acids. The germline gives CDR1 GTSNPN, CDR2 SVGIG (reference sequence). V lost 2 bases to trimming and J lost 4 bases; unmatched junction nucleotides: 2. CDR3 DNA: TGTGCCTGGAGTCGGACAGGGGGATACAATGAGCAGTTCTTC. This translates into CAWSRTGGYNEQFF.